These T cell receptor beta chains were read from a single sample in a study of shared clonotypes between healthy human individuals. Measured with immunoSEQ multiplex PCR; TCRdb has only the in-frame clones, and not every one. Of a few million clones listed, approximately 93% are singletons. Sequenced: naive CD4+ T cells from PBMCs. The receptors originated from a man aged 18-30 years in good health. Some clones in this sample may be carry-over from other donors' samples. The CDR3 runs from the conserved cysteine through the conserved F or W. The D gene is left open where the match is weak. Some rows have no size entry. The others give once, few or many, or a class for an expanded clone.

NA TRBD1 TRBJ2-5 TRBV6-5 TGTGCCAGCAGCGCCTATACTGCTCCAGGGGGGACCCAGTACTTC CASSAYTAPGGTQYF
NA NA TRBJ1-5 TRBV14 TGTGCCAGCAGCCAAGATAAGGTGGCCAGGCCCTTTTCCCAGCCCCAGCATTTT CASSQDKVARPFSQPQHF
NA NA TRBJ1-2 TRBV5-1 TGCGCCAGCAGCTTGAGGGCAGGGATGGACTATGGCTACACCTTC CASSLRAGMDYGYTF
NA TRBD2 TRBJ2-1 TRBV4-3 TGCGCCAGCAGCCAACAAAGCGGGAGGTGGTACAATGAGCAGTTCTTC CASSQQSGRWYNEQFF
NA NA TRBJ1-1 TRBV5-1 TGCGCCAGCAGCCGGCCCCCACGAGGGAACACTGAAGCTTTCTTT CASSRPPRGNTEAFF
NA NA TRBJ1-2 TRBV6-6 TGTGCCAGCAGCCGGGATGGCGGCTACACCTTC CASSRDGGYTF
NA NA TRBJ1-1 TRBV28 TGTGCCAGCAGACGCATCGCCCTGAACACTGAAGCTTTCTTT CASRRIALNTEAFF
NA NA TRBJ2-1 TRBV5-6 TGTGCCAGCAGCTCCCTTAGCAATGAGCAGTTCTTC CASSSLSNEQFF
NA NA TRBJ2-7 TRBV6-1 TGTGCCAGCAGTGAAGCTGGGACACCTAGGACCTTC CASSEAGTPRTF
NA TRBD2 TRBJ2-3 TRBV4-1 TGCGCCAGCAGCCAAGGGAAACTAGCGGGAGGGCCAAGGGGGACAGATACGCAGTATTTT CASSQGKLAGGPRGTDTQYF
NA NA TRBJ1-4 TRBV4-1 TGCGCCAGCAGCCAAGGTTATGGCGCGGCAACTAATGAAAAACTGTTTTTT CASSQGYGAATNEKLFF
NA NA TRBJ2-2 TRBV6-5 TGTGCCAGCAGTTACTCAGGGACGGCCGGGGAGCTGTTTTTT CASSYSGTAGELFF
few NA TRBJ1-5 TRBV10-1 TGCGCCAGCAGTGAGGGCGCGATATGGTTAAGCAATCAGCCCCAGCATTTT CASSEGAIWLSNQPQHF
NA NA TRBJ2-7 TRBV7-2 TGTGCCAGCAGACGCCCTACCGACCCCTACGAGCAGTACTTC CASRRPTDPYEQYF
NA TRBD2 TRBJ2-7 TRBV7-2 TGTGCCAGCAGCGCTCGACTAGCGGACCGGGAGCAGTACTTC CASSARLADREQYF
NA NA TRBJ1-1 TRBV29-1 TGCAGCGTGAGGGCAGGACAGTATATTTACACTGAAGCTTTCTTT CSVRAGQYIYTEAFF
NA NA TRBJ2-7 TRBV30 TGTGCCTGGAGCCCCGGGCCCTTCTCCTACGAGCAGTACTTC CAWSPGPFSYEQYF
NA NA TRBJ1-3 TRBV28 TGTGCCAGCACCATCGGACAGAGGGGAAACACCATATATTTT CASTIGQRGNTIYF
NA TRBD1 TRBJ1-1 TRBV5-1 TGCGCCAGCAGCTCTGGTCAGGGGGTTCCAGAAGCTTTCTTT CASSSGQGVPEAFF
NA NA TRBJ2-5 TRBV21-1 TGTGCCAGCAGCAACTTCGACAGGGGGCGAGGAGAGACCCAGTACTTC CASSNFDRGRGETQYF
NA TRBD1 TRBJ1-1 TRBV7-3 TGTGCCAGCAGCTCCACAGGGGGCGCCGGGAACACTGAAGCTTTCTTT CASSSTGGAGNTEAFF
NA TRBD1 TRBJ2-5 TRBV28 TGTGCCAGCAGTTCCCAAGCCGGGACAGTCCAAGAGACCCAGTACTTC CASSSQAGTVQETQYF
NA TRBD1 TRBJ2-1 TRBV27 TGTGCCAGCAAGGTCAGACCAAATCGACAGGGTTCTTTGTTCTTC CASKVRPNRQGSLFF
NA NA TRBJ2-5 TRBV7-9 TGTGCCAGCAGCTTCTTTGGGGGGCAAGAGACCCAGTACTTC CASSFFGGQETQYF
NA NA TRBJ2-2 TRBV5-4 TGTGCCAGCTCCCCCGCGGCCCCCGGGGAGCTGTTTTTT CASSPAAPGELFF
once NA TRBJ1-2 TRBV2 TGTGCCAGCAGGCCAGACAGGAACTATGGCTACACCTTC CASRPDRNYGYTF
once NA TRBJ2-3 TRBV27 TGTGCCAGCAGATACGGTAGCACAGATACGCAGTATTTT CASRYGSTDTQYF
NA NA TRBJ1-2 TRBV6-1 TGTGCCAGCAGTGAAGAGGGGGGACTGGGCTACACCTTC CASSEEGGLGYTF
NA NA TRBJ2-1 TRBV10-2 TGCGCCAGCAGTCTGGCTTCCGGCCCCGGCAATGAGCAGTTCTTC CASSLASGPGNEQFF
NA NA TRBJ1-2 TRBV6-1 TGTGCCAGCGGATGGACGGGCTACACCTTC CASGWTGYTF
once NA TRBJ1-2 TRBV28 TGTGCCAGCAGTCCCGGAGGGGAGGGCTACACCTTC CASSPGGEGYTF
NA TRBD1 TRBJ1-1 TRBV5-6 TGTGCCAGCAGCTACCCGACAGGGCCGAGTAGAACTGAAGCTTTCTTT CASSYPTGPSRTEAFF
NA NA TRBJ1-2 TRBV5-4 TGTGCCAGCAGCTTCAGCGGGCCCTATGGCTACACCTTC CASSFSGPYGYTF
NA TRBD2 TRBJ2-7 TRBV5-1 TGCGCCAGCAGCTTTTCGGTAGCGGGAGGGGCCGAGCAGTACTTC CASSFSVAGGAEQYF
NA NA TRBJ1-1 TRBV7-8 TGTGCCAGCAGCTTAATACCGAAGACTGAAGCTTTCTTT CASSLIPKTEAFF
NA NA TRBJ2-3 TRBV18 TGTGCCACCCACAGTGGGGGAGTAGATACGCAGTATTTT CATHSGGVDTQYF
NA TRBD2 TRBJ2-1 TRBV5-1 TGCGCCAGCAGCGCCGGGACTAGCGGGGTCAATGAGCAGTTCTTC CASSAGTSGVNEQFF
few NA TRBJ1-5 TRBV5-1 TGCGCCAGCAGCTTGGCCCCAGGGGTCGGTCAGCCCCAGCATTTT CASSLAPGVGQPQHF
NA TRBD1 TRBJ1-6 TRBV9 TGTGCCAGCAGCAAAAGCCGGGACAGCCTTAATTCACCCCTCCACTTT CASSKSRDSLNSPLHF
NA NA TRBJ2-5 TRBV6-5 TGTGCCAGCAGTTACGGCGCCACGGGAGAGACCCAGTACTTC CASSYGATGETQYF
NA TRBD1 TRBJ1-2 TRBV6-6 TGTGCCAGCAGTCGGGACAGGGTCTTGGGAGGCTACACCTTC CASSRDRVLGGYTF
NA NA TRBJ2-3 TRBV6-1 TGTGCCCTTGGGGCTGGTGGCACAGATACGCAGTATTTT CALGAGGTDTQYF
NA TRBD1 TRBJ2-2 TRBV5-1 TGCGCCAGCAGCCTAAAATGGACAGGGGGCACCGGGGAGCTGTTTTTT CASSLKWTGGTGELFF
NA NA TRBJ2-7 TRBV7-3 TGTGCCAGCAGCATTGGGACAGCGGGACCCTACGAGCAGTACTTC CASSIGTAGPYEQYF
NA NA TRBJ1-2 TRBV6-6 TGTGCCAGCAGTTACGGGGGGAACTATGGCTACACCTTC CASSYGGNYGYTF
NA NA TRBJ2-7 TRBV28 TGTGCCAGCAGTTTGACGCGTCGCGGAGGGGAGCAGTACTTC CASSLTRRGGEQYF
NA TRBD2 TRBJ2-5 TRBV5-1 TGCGCCAGCAGCTTGGGAGAGCGAGCGGGAGTATCGGAGACCCAGTACTTC CASSLGERAGVSETQYF
NA NA TRBJ2-1 TRBV2 TGTGCCAGCAGTGGGGACTCTGGGGGTGAGCAGTTCTTC CASSGDSGGEQFF
NA NA TRBJ2-2 TRBV5-1 TGCGCCAGCAGCTTGGCCGCAGGGACCCTCACCGGGGAGCTGTTTTTT CASSLAAGTLTGELFF
once NA TRBJ1-5 TRBV6-6 TGTGCCAGCGGGTCTGGACAGATTTATAGCAATCAGCCCCAGCATTTT CASGSGQIYSNQPQHF